The source of this TCR beta chain is a study of T cell responses to AZD1222 COVID-19 vaccine. Overall study context: Samples with a second dose at about 4 or about 12 weeks were pooled together. Study results and caveats: Vaccination with two AZD1222 doses was followed by a rise in Spike-specific TCR breadth and depth. Repertoire collection took place solely once the T cell response had peaked. Donors in the cohort were predominantly white British and more often female, and clonal diversity was possibly underestimated.

Libraries were prepared by immunoSEQ multiplex PCR; TCRdb keeps only in-frame clonotypes and omits some of them. Here the sample spans around 250,000 clones, approximately 95% being singletons. Regarding this clone: Antigen specificity is unknown.

The clonotype comes from an adult in good health. The source was peripheral blood, collected on day 0 of AZD1222 vaccination.

The CDR3 DNA is TGTGCCACCAGTGATGCTCGTCCTGGGACAGGGGGCGCAGATACGCAGTATTTT. Encoded protein: CATSDARPGTGGADTQYF. V and J are TRBV24-1 and TRBJ2-3; 12 nucleotides match TRBD1. This CDR3 is 18 amino acids long. Losses at the gene ends were 3 bases for V and 4 bases for J; bases not matched to a gene: 10. Per the germline V gene, CDR1 is KGHDR and CDR2 is SFDVKD.